Each of the 14 T cell receptor beta chains below was sequenced from the same sample in a study of T cell repertoires in cytomegalovirus infection (dated by TCRdb to the late 2010s). The sequencer was an Illumina HiSeq 1500. The public reads were quality trimmed at Q25 with fastp and then assembled into clones with MiXCR by TCRdb, keeping productive beta chains. CDR3 protein sequences are deduplicated, and each keeps its most common genes and DNA. The sample records under 300,000 distinct CDR3 sequences, approximately 15% of which are singletons. Approximately 44% of the sample goes to the ten largest clones. Sample: CD8+ T cells from PBMCs. Receptor source: a human donor in good health (CMV status not recorded). Some clones in this sample may be carry-over from other donors' samples.

Remarks on this clonotype: One end of the junction is discordant with germline, which a read error may explain. The J gene is TRBJ2-5, the V gene TRBV4-3, with a weak D call TRBD2 (6 bases). The CDR3 loop spans 15 amino acids. Germline CDR1 reads LGHNA; CDR2 reads YSLEER. CDR3 sequence: CASSLQAGLQETQYF. CDR3 coding DNA: TGCGCCAGCAGCCTTCAGGCGGGGCTCCAAGAGACCCAGTACTTT.

This clonotype was seen many times. The chain employs TRBV6-1 and TRBJ2-7; 8 nucleotides align to TRBD1. Germline V gene sequence: CDR1 MNHNS, CDR2 SASEGT. The CDR3 is 15 residues long. The junction had 9 bases not matched to a gene; V was cut back by 4 bases and J by 4 bases. The CDR3 DNA follows: TGTGCCAGCAGTGCGTCGACAGGGGTTCGGTACGAGCAGTACTTC. This translates into CASSASTGVRYEQYF.

Comment on this clonotype: Just one base apart from a much larger clone, this may be a read error. The rearrangement uses TRBV28 and TRBJ2-5; 10 positions match TRBD2. Trimming at V came to 8 bases and at J to 4 bases, leaving 4 bases not matched to a gene. Germline V gives CDR1 MDHEN, CDR2 SYDVKM. This CDR3 has 13 residues. In nucleotides, the CDR3 is TGTGCCAGCTCTAGCGGGGGTTCAGAGACCCAGTACTTC. Translating it yields CASSSGGSETQYF. The full variable domain, with the rest looked up from reference TRBV28 and TRBJ2-5, is DVKVTQSSRYLVKRTGEKVFLECVQDMDHENMFWYRQDPGLGLRLIYFSYDVKMKEKGDIPEGYSVSREKKERFSLILESASTNQTSMYLCASSSGGSETQYFGPGTRLLVL.

This clonotype was observed a handful of times. J is TRBJ2-3 and V is TRBV20-1; 7 nucleotides line up with TRBD2. CDR3 size: 16 residues. V shed 6 bases and J 6 bases; nucleotides not matched to a gene: 18. Germline-derived CDR1 and CDR2 are DFQATT and SNEGSKA (reference sequence). For the CDR3, the DNA is TGCAGTGCAGCGCCCCGGGTAGCGGGTTTTAAGGATACGCAGTATTTT. Protein: CSAAPRVAGFKDTQYF.

The rearrangement joins TRBV29-1 to TRBJ2-5; D ambiguous. The length of the CDR3 is 12 residues. Germline CDR1 reads SQVTM; CDR2 reads ANQGSEA. Trimming shortened V by 7 bases and J by 1 base, and 10 bases separated the two germline ends. The CDR3 reads CSAGPSQETQYF. The CDR3 DNA is TGCAGCGCCGGGCCTTCCCAAGAGACCCAGTACTTC.

This chain links TRBV6-6 with TRBJ1-1; D uncertain. The CDR3 is made up of 18 amino acids. CDR1 MNHNY and CDR2 SVGAGI come from the germline V gene (reference sequence). The V and J ends lost 2 bases and 0 bases respectively, with 19 bases between them. The CDR3 reads CASSYPLVRRIMNTEAFF. The CDR3 DNA sequence: TGTGCCAGCAGTTACCCACTCGTCCGCAGAATCATGAACACTGAAGCTTTCTTT.

This clonotype occurred a few times. This chain links TRBV15 with TRBJ1-5; possibly TRBD1 for D (6 bases). With 0 bases removed from V and 7 bases from J, the gap between germline ends came to 13 bases. Germline CDR1 and CDR2: LNHNV and YYDKDF (reference sequence). The CDR3 contains 15 residues. This chain's CDR3 is CATSRDWGGGQPQHF. The CDR3 nucleotides read TGTGCCACCAGCAGAGATTGGGGGGGCGGGCAGCCCCAGCATTTT.

This clonotype was counted ten times or more. The chain recombines TRBV7-9 with TRBJ2-7; 10 bases align to TRBD1. Germline values: CDR1 SEHNR, CDR2 FQNEAQ (reference sequence). The CDR3 totals 17 residues. V shed 4 bases and J 3 bases; nucleotides not matched to a gene: 12. In DNA form, the CDR3 reads TGTGCCAGCAGCTCCAACACCGGGACAGGGGAATTCTACGAGCAGTACTTC. It codes for CASSSNTGTGEFYEQYF. The whole variable domain, remainder taken from reference TRBV7-9 and TRBJ2-7, is DTGVSQNPRHKITKRGQNVTFRCDPISEHNRLYWYRQTLGQGPEFLTYFQNEAQLEKSRLLSDRFSAERPKGSFSTLEIQRTEQGDSAMYLCASSSNTGTGEFYEQYFGPGTRLTVT.

The genes are TRBV28 and TRBJ1-6; 9 nucleotides agree with TRBD1. Losses at the gene ends were 5 bases for V and 5 bases for J; bases not matched to a gene: 4. Germline V gene sequence: CDR1 MDHEN, CDR2 SYDVKM. CDR3 size: 15 residues. The CDR3 DNA sequence: TGTGCCAGCAGTGAACAGGGGGCGCATAATTCACCCCTCCACTTT. The encoded protein is CASSEQGAHNSPLHF.

In this sample, this clonotype turned up many times. The chain combines TRBV27 with TRBJ2-1; D unresolved. The CDR3 is 16 residues long. Germline CDR1 is MNHEY and CDR2 is SMNVEV (reference sequence). With 3 bases removed from V and 9 bases from J, the gap between germline ends came to 21 bases. The CDR3 region is CASSFGSVPMRLEQFF. In DNA, the CDR3 is TGTGCCAGCAGTTTCGGCTCAGTTCCGATGCGCCTTGAGCAGTTCTTC.

CDR3 in amino acids: CASSSTGPNEAFF. CDR3 in DNA: TGTGCCAGCAGCTCAACGGGTCCGAATGAAGCTTTCTTT. This chain joins TRBV5-6 and TRBJ1-1; D uncertain. The CDR3 covers 13 residues. Per germline, CDR1 SGHDT and CDR2 YYEEEE. V was cut by 3 bases and J by 7 bases, with 13 bases left in between.

The chain employs TRBV7-9 and TRBJ2-7, with 8 nucleotides matching TRBD2. Germline V lookup: CDR1 SEHNR, CDR2 FQNEAQ (reference sequence). V lost 4 bases, J lost 4 bases, and 12 bases stayed unmatched. The CDR3 covers 16 residues. The CDR3 loop is CASSSSGGEGSYEQYF. CDR3 sequence (DNA): TGTGCCAGCAGCTCCTCGGGAGGGGAAGGATCTTACGAGCAGTACTTC.

This chain links TRBV9 with TRBJ2-3; D is possibly TRBD1 or TRBD2 (5 bases each). CDR3 length equals 17 residues. Germline values: CDR1 SGDLS, CDR2 YYNGEE. With 3 bases removed from V and 0 bases from J, the gap between germline ends came to 17 bases. CDR3 nucleotide sequence: TGTGCCAGCAGCGCGAGCATGGGACGGCTTAGCACAGATACGCAGTATTTT. It specifies CASSASMGRLSTDTQYF.

This clonotype turned up a few times. This rearrangement joins TRBV3-1 to TRBJ2-7; D is possibly TRBD1 (6 bases). V was pared by 1 base and J by 10 bases, with 20 bases between. The length of the CDR3 is 15 residues. Germline V gene sequence: CDR1 LGHDT, CDR2 YNNKEL (reference sequence). The DNA for the CDR3 is TGTGCCAGCAGCCAAGGGGGTACAGGGTCCCCGGAACAGTACTTC. Translated, it gives CASSQGGTGSPEQYF.